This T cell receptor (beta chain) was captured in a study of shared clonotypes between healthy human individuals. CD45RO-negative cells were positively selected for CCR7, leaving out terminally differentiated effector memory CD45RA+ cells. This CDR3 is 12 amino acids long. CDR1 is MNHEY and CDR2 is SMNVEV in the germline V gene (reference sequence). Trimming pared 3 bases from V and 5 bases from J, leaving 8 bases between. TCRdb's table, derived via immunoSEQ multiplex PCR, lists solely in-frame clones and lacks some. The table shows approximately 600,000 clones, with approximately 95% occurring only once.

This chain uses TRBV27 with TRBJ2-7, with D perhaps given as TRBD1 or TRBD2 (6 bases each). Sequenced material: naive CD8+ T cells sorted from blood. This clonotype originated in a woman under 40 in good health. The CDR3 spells CASSLRGDEQYF. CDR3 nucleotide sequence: TGTGCCAGCAGTTTGAGGGGGGACGAGCAGTACTTC.